The 6 T cell receptor beta chains listed next were all sequenced from one sample in a study of cytomegalovirus exposure and HLA in healthy donors. Method: immunoSEQ multiplex PCR; TCRdb's copy keeps in-frame clones and lacks some. The sample lists over 100,000 clones, roughly 88% occurring once. The sample was PBMCs. These receptors came from a young woman in good health and CMV-seropositive.

The chain links TRBV25-1 to TRBJ1-1, with a tentative D call TRBD1 (6 bases). V shed 9 bases and J shed 1 base, with 18 bases lying between them. This CDR3 spans 15 amino acids. Germline V CDR1 and CDR2: MGHDK, SYGVNS. CDR3: CASQDHGGPNTEAFF. The CDR3 DNA reads TGTGCCAGTCAAGATCACGGGGGGCCGAACACTGAAGCTTTCTTT.

The genes are TRBV30 and TRBJ1-6, with a weak D call TRBD1 (5 bases). Per germline, CDR1 GTSNPN and CDR2 SVGIG (reference sequence). V was clipped by 0 bases and J by 3 bases, with 12 bases between them. The CDR3 runs 16 residues. CDR3 sequence reads: CAWSVGGIGYNSPLHF. The CDR3 DNA reads TGTGCCTGGAGTGTCGGGGGGATCGGCTATAATTCACCCCTCCACTTT.

The rearrangement joins TRBV18 to TRBJ2-5; D unclear. The CDR3 is made up of 14 amino acids. V lost 5 bases and J 5 bases, leaving 15 bases between the germline ends. Per the germline V gene, CDR1 is KGHSH and CDR2 is LQKENI. CDR3 protein: CASSSRGSPETQYF. CDR3 DNA sequence: TGTGCCAGCTCATCACGAGGCAGCCCGGAGACCCAGTACTTC.

V is TRBV5-1 and J is TRBJ2-5; 8 bases align to TRBD2. The CDR3 spans 14 residues. Per germline, CDR1 SGHRS and CDR2 YFSETQ. V was clipped by 4 bases and J by 5 bases; unmatched bases: 7. As DNA, the CDR3 is TGCGCCAGCAGCCCCGGGAGGGGGAGTGAGACCCAGTACTTC. Translated: CASSPGRGSETQYF.

This chain connects TRBV2 to TRBJ1-3; D is undetermined. The CDR3 length is 15 residues. The V and J ends lost 7 bases and 0 bases respectively, with 13 bases between them. Per the germline V gene, CDR1 is SNHLY and CDR2 is FYNNEI. Here the CDR3 reads CASITPGSSGNTIYF. In DNA, the CDR3 is TGTGCCAGCATAACTCCCGGGTCCTCTGGAAACACCATATATTTT.

J is TRBJ2-3 and V is TRBV15; D call uncertain. V lost 6 bases and J 7 bases, leaving 8 bases between the germline ends. CDR3 length: 11 amino acids. Germline values: CDR1 LNHNV, CDR2 YYDKDF (reference sequence). CDR3 amino acids: CATSNLYTQYF. CDR3 sequence (DNA): TGTGCCACCAGTAATTTGTATACGCAGTATTTT.